This is a list of T cell receptor beta chains from one sample in a study of immune evolution from preneoplasia to lung adenocarcinoma. The data were produced by immunoSEQ multiplex PCR, yet TCRdb's version contains in-frame clones alone and is incomplete. The data show roughly 6,300 clones, around 80% seen once. Sequenced material: FFPE minimally invasive lung adenocarcinoma tissue. All receptors come from a person aged 55-80 years with lung adenocarcinoma. The CDR3 runs from the conserved cysteine through the conserved F or W. The order of the fields is clone size, V gene, J gene, D gene, CDR3 DNA, CDR3 protein. The D gene is left open where the match is weak. For some rows the clone size is stated as once, few or many, or as a class when expanded; others skip it.

clone size: .
V gene: TRBV16
J gene: TRBJ1-1
D gene: .
CDR3 DNA: TGTGCCAGCAGCCAGACAATGAACACTGAAGCTTTCTTT
CDR3 protein: CASSQTMNTEAFF

clone size: few
V gene: TRBV5-6
J gene: TRBJ2-2
D gene: TRBD2
CDR3 DNA: TGTGCCAGCAGCTTGTTGACGCGGGAGGGAAACACCGGGGAGCTGTTTTTT
CDR3 protein: CASSLLTREGNTGELFF

clone size: .
V gene: TRBV11-2
J gene: TRBJ1-2
D gene: TRBD1
CDR3 DNA: TGTGCCAGCAGTTACTGGGACAGGCGTAACTATGGCTACACCTTC
CDR3 protein: CASSYWDRRNYGYTF

clone size: .
V gene: TRBV2
J gene: TRBJ2-5
D gene: TRBD2
CDR3 DNA: TGTGCCAGCAGTAAATTCGCGGGAGGGGAGACCCAGTACTTC
CDR3 protein: CASSKFAGGETQYF

clone size: .
V gene: TRBV15
J gene: TRBJ2-1
D gene: TRBD2
CDR3 DNA: TGTGCCACCAGGACGGAGATGGCGGGAGGTCCCTACAATGAGCAGTTCTTC
CDR3 protein: CATRTEMAGGPYNEQFF

clone size: once
V gene: TRBV6-5
J gene: TRBJ1-5
D gene: .
CDR3 DNA: TGTGCCAGCAGCGGGACCCAGGGGAATCAGCCCCAGCATTTT
CDR3 protein: CASSGTQGNQPQHF

clone size: .
V gene: TRBV5-1
J gene: TRBJ2-1
D gene: .
CDR3 DNA: TGCGCCAGCACCCCAGGGGGGGGTTACAATGAGCAGTTCTTC
CDR3 protein: CASTPGGGYNEQFF

clone size: few
V gene: TRBV5-4
J gene: TRBJ2-2
D gene: .
CDR3 DNA: TGTGCCAGCAGCCACGAATGGGTCAGGAACACCGGGGAGCTGTTTTTT
CDR3 protein: CASSHEWVRNTGELFF

clone size: .
V gene: TRBV13
J gene: TRBJ2-1
D gene: .
CDR3 DNA: TGTGCCAGCAGCTTACTAGAAGGCTACAATGAGCAGTTCTTC
CDR3 protein: CASSLLEGYNEQFF

clone size: .
V gene: TRBV19
J gene: TRBJ2-7
D gene: .
CDR3 DNA: TGTGCCAGTAGTATCTCGGGACTCACGTACGAGCAGTACTTC
CDR3 protein: CASSISGLTYEQYF

clone size: .
V gene: TRBV7-2
J gene: TRBJ2-7
D gene: .
CDR3 DNA: TGTGCCAGCAGCTTATTTATCACAAGGTTACCCTCCTACGAGCAGTACTTC
CDR3 protein: CASSLFITRLPSYEQYF